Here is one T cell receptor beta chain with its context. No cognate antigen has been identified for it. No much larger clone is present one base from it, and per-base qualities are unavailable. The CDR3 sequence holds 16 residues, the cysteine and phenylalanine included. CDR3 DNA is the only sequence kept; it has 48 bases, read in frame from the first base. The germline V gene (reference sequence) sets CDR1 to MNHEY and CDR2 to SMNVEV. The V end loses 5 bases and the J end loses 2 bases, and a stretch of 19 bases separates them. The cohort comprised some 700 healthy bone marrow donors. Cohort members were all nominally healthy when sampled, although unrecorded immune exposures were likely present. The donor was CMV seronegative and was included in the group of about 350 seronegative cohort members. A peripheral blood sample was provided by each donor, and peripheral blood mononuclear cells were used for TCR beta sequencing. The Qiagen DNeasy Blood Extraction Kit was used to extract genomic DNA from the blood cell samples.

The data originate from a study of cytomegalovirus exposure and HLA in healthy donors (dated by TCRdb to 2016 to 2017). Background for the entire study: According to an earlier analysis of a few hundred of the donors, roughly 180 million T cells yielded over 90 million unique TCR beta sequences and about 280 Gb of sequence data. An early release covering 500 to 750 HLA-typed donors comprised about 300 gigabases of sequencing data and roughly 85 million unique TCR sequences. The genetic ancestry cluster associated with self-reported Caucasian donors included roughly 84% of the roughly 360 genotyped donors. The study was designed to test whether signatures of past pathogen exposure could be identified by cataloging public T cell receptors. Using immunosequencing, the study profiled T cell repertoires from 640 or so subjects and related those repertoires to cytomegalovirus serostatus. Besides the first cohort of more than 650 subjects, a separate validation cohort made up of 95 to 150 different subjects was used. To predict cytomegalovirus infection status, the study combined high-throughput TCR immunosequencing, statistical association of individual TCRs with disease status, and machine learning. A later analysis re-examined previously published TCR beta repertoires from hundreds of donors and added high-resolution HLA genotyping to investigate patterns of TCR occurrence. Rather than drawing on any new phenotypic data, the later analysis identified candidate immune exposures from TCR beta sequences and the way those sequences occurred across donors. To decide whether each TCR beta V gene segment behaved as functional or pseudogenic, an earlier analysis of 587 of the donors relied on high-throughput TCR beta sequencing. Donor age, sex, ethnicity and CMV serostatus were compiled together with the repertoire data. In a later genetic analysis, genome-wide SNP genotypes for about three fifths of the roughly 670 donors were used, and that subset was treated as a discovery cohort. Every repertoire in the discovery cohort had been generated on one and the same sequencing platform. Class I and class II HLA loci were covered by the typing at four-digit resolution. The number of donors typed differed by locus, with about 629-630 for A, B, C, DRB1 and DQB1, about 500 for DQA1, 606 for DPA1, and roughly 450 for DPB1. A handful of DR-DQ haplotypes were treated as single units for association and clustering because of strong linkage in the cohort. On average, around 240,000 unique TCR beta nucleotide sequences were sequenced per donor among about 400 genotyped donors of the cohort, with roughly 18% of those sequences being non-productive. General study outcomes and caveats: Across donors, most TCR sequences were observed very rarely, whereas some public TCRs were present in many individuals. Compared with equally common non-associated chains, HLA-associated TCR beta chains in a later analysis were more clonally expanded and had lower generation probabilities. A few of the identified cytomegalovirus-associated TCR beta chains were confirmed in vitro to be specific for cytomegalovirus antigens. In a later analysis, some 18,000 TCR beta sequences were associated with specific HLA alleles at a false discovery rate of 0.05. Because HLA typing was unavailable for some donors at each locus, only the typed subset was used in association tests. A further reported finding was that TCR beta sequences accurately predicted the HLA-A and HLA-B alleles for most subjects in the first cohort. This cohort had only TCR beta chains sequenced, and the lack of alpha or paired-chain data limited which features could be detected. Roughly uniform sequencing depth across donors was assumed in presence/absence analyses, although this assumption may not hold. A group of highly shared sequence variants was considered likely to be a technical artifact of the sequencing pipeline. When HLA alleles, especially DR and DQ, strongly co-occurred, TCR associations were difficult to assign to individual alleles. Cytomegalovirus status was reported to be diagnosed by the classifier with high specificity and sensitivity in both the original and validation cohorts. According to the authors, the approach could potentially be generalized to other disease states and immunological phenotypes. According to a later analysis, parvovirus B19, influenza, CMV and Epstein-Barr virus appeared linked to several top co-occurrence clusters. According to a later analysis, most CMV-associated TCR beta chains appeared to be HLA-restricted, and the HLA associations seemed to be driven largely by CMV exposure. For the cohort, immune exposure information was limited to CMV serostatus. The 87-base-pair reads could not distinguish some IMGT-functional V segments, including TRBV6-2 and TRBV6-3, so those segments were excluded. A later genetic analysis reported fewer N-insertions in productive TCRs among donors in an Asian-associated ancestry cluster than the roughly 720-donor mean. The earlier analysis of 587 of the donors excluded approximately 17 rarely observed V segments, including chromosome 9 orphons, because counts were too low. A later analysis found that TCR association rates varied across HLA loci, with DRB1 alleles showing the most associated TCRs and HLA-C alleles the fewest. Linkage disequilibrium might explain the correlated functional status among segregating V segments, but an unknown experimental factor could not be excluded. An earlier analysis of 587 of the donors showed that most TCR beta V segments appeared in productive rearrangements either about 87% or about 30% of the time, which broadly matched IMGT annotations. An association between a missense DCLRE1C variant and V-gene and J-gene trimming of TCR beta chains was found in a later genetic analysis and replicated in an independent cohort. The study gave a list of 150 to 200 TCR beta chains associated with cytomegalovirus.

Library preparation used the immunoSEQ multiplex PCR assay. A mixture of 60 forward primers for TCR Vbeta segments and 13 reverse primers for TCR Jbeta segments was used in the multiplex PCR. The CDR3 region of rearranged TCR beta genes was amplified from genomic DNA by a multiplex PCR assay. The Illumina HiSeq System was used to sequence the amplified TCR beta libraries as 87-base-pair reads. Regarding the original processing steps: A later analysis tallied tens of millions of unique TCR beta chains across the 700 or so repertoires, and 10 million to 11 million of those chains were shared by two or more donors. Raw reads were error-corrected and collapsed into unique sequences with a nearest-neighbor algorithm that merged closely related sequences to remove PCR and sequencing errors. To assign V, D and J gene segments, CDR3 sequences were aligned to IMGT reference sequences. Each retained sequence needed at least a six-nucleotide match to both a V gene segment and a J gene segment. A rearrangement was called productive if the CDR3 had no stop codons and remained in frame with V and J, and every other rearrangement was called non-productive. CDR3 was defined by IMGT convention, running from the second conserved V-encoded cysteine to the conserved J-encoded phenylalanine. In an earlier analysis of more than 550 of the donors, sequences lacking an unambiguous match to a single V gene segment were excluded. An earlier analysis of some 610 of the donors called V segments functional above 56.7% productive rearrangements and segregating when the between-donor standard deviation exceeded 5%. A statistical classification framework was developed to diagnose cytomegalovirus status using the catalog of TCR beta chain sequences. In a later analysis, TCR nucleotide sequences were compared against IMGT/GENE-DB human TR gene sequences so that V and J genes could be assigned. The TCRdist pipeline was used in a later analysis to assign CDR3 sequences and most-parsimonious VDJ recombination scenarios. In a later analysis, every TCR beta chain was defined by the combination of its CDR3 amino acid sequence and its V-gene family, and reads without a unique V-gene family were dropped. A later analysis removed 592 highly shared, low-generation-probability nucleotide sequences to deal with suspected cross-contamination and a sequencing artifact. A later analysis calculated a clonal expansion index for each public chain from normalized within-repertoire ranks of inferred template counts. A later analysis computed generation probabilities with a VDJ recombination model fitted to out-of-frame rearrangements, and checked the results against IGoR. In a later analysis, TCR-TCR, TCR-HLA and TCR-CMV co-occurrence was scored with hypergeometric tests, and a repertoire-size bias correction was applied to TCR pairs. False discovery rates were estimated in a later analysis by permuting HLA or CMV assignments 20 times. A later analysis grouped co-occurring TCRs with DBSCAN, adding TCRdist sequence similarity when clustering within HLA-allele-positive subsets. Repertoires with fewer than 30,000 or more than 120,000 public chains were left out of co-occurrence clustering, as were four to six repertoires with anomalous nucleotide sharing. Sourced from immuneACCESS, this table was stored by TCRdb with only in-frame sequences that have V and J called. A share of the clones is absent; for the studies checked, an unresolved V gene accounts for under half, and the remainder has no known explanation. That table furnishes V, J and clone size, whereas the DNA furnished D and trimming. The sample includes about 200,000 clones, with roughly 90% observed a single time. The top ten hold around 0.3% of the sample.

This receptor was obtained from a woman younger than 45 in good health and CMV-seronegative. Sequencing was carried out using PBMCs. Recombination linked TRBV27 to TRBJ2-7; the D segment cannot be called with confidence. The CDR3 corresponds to CASSPDTPRSAYEQYF. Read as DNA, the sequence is TGTGCCAGCAGTCCCGACACCCCCAGGTCAGCCTACGAGCAGTACTTC.